These T cell receptor beta chains were read from a single sample in a study of cytomegalovirus exposure and HLA in healthy donors. Assay used: immunoSEQ multiplex PCR; TCRdb lists only in-frame clones, some missing. The sample yields 270,000 or so clones, nearly 95% seen once. Material for sequencing was PBMCs. The receptor source for this set is a girl aged 2 to 10 in good health and CMV-seronegative. CDR3s leave out the opening cysteine and the closing phenylalanine or tryptophan. The D gene is left open where the match is weak.

>.|TRBV5-1|TRBJ2-7
ASSLATSTSSYEQY
>.|TRBV7-9|TRBJ1-1
ASILTGNTEAF
>.|TRBV12-2|TRBJ2-5
ASRLDSRLAGIKERTETQY
>.|TRBV2|TRBJ1-2
ASSDTGFYGYT
>.|TRBV6-5|TRBJ2-3
ASSYGAVPSTDTQY
>.|TRBV2|TRBJ1-3
ASSEKVEDSGNTIY
>.|TRBV4-1|TRBJ1-2
ASSQGQGSPNGYT
>TRBD1|TRBV27|TRBJ1-1
ASRSGQGSRGAF
>.|TRBV5-5|TRBJ1-1
ASSLFGGRNTEAF
>TRBD1|TRBV5-4|TRBJ1-2
ASRPQGAGGYT
>TRBD1|TRBV6-1|TRBJ2-1
ASSGYGTGIGEQF
>.|TRBV2|TRBJ2-7
ASSEEYEQY
>TRBD2|TRBV6-1|TRBJ2-3
ASSEASGTSDTQY
>TRBD2|TRBV4-2|TRBJ2-1
ASSQDSQTLTSGRGDEQF
>.|TRBV5-4|TRBJ2-7
ASSSGHSYEQY
>.|TRBV2|TRBJ2-7
ASSPTYEQY
>TRBD2|TRBV7-9|TRBJ2-2
ASSLAGGNTGELF
>.|TRBV5-6|TRBJ1-2
ASSLGGLPYGYT
>TRBD1|TRBV9|TRBJ1-5
ASSSRQGLNQPQH
>TRBD1|TRBV30|TRBJ1-2
ALRDRQNYGYT
>.|TRBV7-9|TRBJ1-5
ASSLGADQPQH
>TRBD1|TRBV5-6|TRBJ1-4
ASGFLQGAGEKLF
>TRBD2|TRBV19|TRBJ2-2
ASSPRPGTSGNTGELF
>TRBD2|TRBV4-2|TRBJ2-3
ASSQEGGTDTQY
>TRBD1|TRBV15|TRBJ2-5
ATSKDRGQETQY
>TRBD1|TRBV10-3|TRBJ1-6
ATDQGASRSPLH
>.|TRBV27|TRBJ1-5
ASSSGGPPQH
>TRBD2|TRBV5-1|TRBJ2-1
ASSPGLADYNEQF
>.|TRBV19|TRBJ2-1
ASSFQGTYNEQF
>TRBD1|TRBV19|TRBJ1-4
ASSIGSGQLNEKLF
>.|TRBV11-2|TRBJ1-6
ASSLDGSAGSGGQHSPLH
>TRBD1|TRBV10-1|TRBJ2-1
ASSDGQGAVNEQF
>.|TRBV27|TRBJ2-1
ASRLARGYNEQF
>.|TRBV5-5|TRBJ1-2
ASSWRAVDYGYT
>.|TRBV11-2|TRBJ1-1
ASSTGVQTEAF
>.|TRBV27|TRBJ2-1
ASSSVTENEQF
>TRBD1|TRBV14|TRBJ2-3
ASSTGQGSDTQY
>.|TRBV6-5|TRBJ2-5
ASSYLASPETQY
>TRBD2|TRBV11-2|TRBJ2-7
ASSYQREGLGEQY
>TRBD2|TRBV13|TRBJ2-7
ASSATQGTTLGHEQY
>.|TRBV19|TRBJ1-1
ASSIRDPGTEAF
>TRBD2|TRBV13|TRBJ2-2
ASSLGLAANTGELF
>.|TRBV27|TRBJ2-7
ASSSLGAGDIYEQY
>.|TRBV6-5|TRBJ1-4
ASSYGRTNEKLF
>TRBD1|TRBV7-6|.
ASSLVATGAEQY
>TRBD1|TRBV5-1|TRBJ2-5
ASRYWTGISQETQY
>.|TRBV27|TRBJ2-7
ASRQGYEQY
>TRBD2|TRBV6-1|TRBJ2-7
ASSVGGGGSGLEEQY
>.|TRBV6-5|TRBJ2-6
ASRRSGANVLT
>.|TRBV4-1|TRBJ2-7
ASSQVSLSSYEQY
>.|TRBV2|TRBJ2-1
ASADRGIQAGGFYNEQF
>TRBD1|TRBV11-2|TRBJ1-1
ASSYGQGAPTEAF
>TRBD2|TRBV5-4|TRBJ2-1
ASSPGGGVNNEQF
>.|TRBV7-8|TRBJ1-5
ASSRPGDGNQPQH
>.|TRBV27|TRBJ2-7
ASSLGANPSYEQY
>.|TRBV11-2|TRBJ1-6
ASSPDFEGSPLH
>TRBD1|TRBV6-5|TRBJ2-7
ASSWGQGGLGQY